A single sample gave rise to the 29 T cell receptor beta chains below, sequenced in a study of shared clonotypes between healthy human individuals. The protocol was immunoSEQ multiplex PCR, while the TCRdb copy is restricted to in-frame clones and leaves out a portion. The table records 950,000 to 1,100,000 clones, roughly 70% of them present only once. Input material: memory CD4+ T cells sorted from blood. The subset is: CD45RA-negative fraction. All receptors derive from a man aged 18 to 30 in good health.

The CDR3 region has the DNA TGTGCCAGCAGGGGGGTACCGAACACCGGGGAGCTGTTTTTT. Residues: CASRGVPNTGELFF. The chain carries TRBV27 and TRBJ2-2; D tentatively reads TRBD1 or TRBD2 (5 bases each). The ends were cut back, 6 bases at V and 0 bases at J, with 8 bases in the middle. The CDR3 consists of 14 residues. Germline lookup yields CDR1 MNHEY and CDR2 SMNVEV (reference sequence).

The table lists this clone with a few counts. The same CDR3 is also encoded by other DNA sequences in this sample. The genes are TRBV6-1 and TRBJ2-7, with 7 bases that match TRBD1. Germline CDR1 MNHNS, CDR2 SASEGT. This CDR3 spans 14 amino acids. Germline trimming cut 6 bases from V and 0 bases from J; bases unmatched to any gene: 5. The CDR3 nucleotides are TGTGCCAGCAGAGGACAGGCCAGCTCCTACGAGCAGTACTTC. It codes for CASRGQASSYEQYF.

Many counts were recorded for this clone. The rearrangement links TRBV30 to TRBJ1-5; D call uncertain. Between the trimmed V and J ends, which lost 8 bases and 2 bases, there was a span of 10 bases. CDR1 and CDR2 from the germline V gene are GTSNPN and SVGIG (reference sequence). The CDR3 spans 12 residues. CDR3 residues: CARPSRNQPQHF. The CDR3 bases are TGTGCCCGACCCAGCCGCAATCAGCCCCAGCATTTT.

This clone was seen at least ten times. In DNA form, the CDR3 reads TGTGCCATCAGTGAAGGGTTCTACAATGAGCAGTTCTTC. Residues: CAISEGFYNEQFF. The chain combines TRBV10-3 with TRBJ2-1; D is unclear. With 3 bases removed from V and 3 bases from J, the gap between germline ends came to 6 bases. The germline gives CDR1 ENHRY, CDR2 SYGVKD. The length of the CDR3 is 13 residues.

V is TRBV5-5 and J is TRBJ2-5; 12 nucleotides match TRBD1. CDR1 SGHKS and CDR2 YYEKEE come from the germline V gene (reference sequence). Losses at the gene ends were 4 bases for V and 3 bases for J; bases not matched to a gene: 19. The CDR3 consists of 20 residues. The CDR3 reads CASSEPPGQGAGGAEETQYF. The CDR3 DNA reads TGTGCCAGCAGCGAACCTCCGGGACAGGGGGCGGGAGGGGCCGAAGAGACCCAGTACTTC.

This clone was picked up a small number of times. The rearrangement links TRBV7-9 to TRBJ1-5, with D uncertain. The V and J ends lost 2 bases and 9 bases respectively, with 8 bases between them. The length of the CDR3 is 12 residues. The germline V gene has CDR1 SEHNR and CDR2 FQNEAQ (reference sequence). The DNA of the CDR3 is TGTGCCAGCAGCTTACAAGATCTGCCCCAGCATTTT. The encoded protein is CASSLQDLPQHF.

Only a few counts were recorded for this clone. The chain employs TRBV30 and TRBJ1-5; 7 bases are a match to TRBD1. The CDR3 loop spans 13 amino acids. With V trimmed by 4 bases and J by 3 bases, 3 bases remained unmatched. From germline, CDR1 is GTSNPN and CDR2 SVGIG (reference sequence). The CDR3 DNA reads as TGTGCCTGGACTGGGACAGACAATCAGCCCCAGCATTTT. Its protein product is CAWTGTDNQPQHF.

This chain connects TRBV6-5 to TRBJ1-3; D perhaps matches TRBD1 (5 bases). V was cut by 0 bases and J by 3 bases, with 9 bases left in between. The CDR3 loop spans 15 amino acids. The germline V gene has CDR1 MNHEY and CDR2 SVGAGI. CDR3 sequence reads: CASSYSQGSGNTIYF. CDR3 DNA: TGTGCCAGCAGTTACTCCCAGGGCAGTGGAAACACCATATATTTT.

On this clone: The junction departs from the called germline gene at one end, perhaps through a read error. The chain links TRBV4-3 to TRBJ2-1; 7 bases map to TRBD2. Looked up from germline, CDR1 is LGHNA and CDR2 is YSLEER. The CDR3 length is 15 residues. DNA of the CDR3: TGCGCCAGCAGCCAAGGGGGGGGTTCCTTCAATGAGCAGTTCTTC. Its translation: CASSQGGGSFNEQFF.

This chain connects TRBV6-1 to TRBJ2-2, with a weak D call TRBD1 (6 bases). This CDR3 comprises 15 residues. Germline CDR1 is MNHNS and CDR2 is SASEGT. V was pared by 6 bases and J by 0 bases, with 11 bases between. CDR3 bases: TGTGCCAGCAGCCGACAGGCAGCGAACACCGGGGAGCTGTTTTTT. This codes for CASSRQAANTGELFF.

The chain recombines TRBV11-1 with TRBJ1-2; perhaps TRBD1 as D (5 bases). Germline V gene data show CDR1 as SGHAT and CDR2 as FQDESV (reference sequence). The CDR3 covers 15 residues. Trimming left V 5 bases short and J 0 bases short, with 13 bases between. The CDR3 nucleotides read TGTGCCAGCAGCCTAGGGACGGGCGCTAACTATGGCTACACCTTC. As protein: CASSLGTGANYGYTF.

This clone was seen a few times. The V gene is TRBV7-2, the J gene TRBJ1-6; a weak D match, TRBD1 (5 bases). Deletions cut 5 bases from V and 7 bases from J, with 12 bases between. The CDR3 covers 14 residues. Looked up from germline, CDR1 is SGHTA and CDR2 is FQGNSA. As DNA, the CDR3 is TGTGCCAGCAGCCTACAGGCCGGAAATTCACCCCTCCACTTT. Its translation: CASSLQAGNSPLHF.

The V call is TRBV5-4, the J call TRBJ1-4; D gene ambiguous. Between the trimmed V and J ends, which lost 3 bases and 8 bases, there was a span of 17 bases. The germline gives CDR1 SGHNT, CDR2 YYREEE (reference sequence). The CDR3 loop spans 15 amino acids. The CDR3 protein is CASSSGGSFAEKLFF. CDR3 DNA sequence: TGTGCCAGCAGCTCGGGTGGTTCTTTTGCGGAAAAACTGTTTTTT.

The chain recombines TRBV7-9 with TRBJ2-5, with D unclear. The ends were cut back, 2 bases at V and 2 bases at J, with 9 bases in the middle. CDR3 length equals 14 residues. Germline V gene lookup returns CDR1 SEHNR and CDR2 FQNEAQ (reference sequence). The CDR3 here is CASSLMTGQETQYF. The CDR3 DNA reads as TGTGCCAGCAGCTTAATGACTGGGCAAGAGACCCAGTACTTC.

CDR3 in amino acids: CATSRGGEGLLQGQYF. CDR3 nucleotides: TGTGCCACCAGCAGAGGGGGGGAAGGACTCCTACAAGGGCAGTACTTC. The V and J genes are TRBV15 and TRBJ2-7, with a possible D match to TRBD2 (6 bases). Between the trimmed V and J ends, which lost 1 base and 9 bases, there was a span of 22 bases. Germline V gene data show CDR1 as LNHNV and CDR2 as YYDKDF (reference sequence). The length of the CDR3 is 16 residues.

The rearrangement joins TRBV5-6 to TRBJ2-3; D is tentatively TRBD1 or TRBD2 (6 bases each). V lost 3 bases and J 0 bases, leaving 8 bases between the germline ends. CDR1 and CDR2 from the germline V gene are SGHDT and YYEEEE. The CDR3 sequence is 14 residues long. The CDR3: CASSWGASTDTQYF. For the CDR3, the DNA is TGTGCCAGCAGCTGGGGGGCCAGCACAGATACGCAGTATTTT.

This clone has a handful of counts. The CDR3 DNA sequence: TGTGCCAGCAGCCGAGGGACAGCCGGAACTGGAAACACCATATATTTT. This encodes CASSRGTAGTGNTIYF. The chain has TRBV11-3 and TRBJ1-3; 7 nucleotides align to TRBD1. CDR3 length: 16 residues. Looked up from germline, CDR1 is SGHNT and CDR2 is YENEEA. V shed 5 bases and J 2 bases; nucleotides not matched to a gene: 9. Variable domain in full (rest from reference TRBV11-3 and TRBJ1-3): EAGVVQSPRYKIIEKKQPVAFWCNPISGHNTLYWYLQNLGQGPELLIRYENEEAVDDSQLPKDRFSAERLKGVDSTLKIQPAELGDSAVYLCASSRGTAGTGNTIYFGEGSWLTVV.

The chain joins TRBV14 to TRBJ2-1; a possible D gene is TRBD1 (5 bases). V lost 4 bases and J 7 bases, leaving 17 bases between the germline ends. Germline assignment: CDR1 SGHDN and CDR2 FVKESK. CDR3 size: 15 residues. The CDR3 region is CASSPRYDSENEQFF. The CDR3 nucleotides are TGTGCCAGCAGCCCTAGATATGACAGTGAAAATGAGCAGTTCTTC.

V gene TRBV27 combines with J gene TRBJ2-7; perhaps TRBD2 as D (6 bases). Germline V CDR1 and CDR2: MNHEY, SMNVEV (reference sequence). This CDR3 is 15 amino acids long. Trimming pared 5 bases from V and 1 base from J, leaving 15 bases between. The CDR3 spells CASSPWGSGSYEQYF. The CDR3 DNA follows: TGTGCCAGCAGTCCCTGGGGTAGCGGTTCCTACGAGCAGTACTTC.

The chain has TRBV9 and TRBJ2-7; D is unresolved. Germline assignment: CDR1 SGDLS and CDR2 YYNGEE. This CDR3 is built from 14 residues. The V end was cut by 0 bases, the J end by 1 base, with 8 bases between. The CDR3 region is CASSVDQGSYEQYF. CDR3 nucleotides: TGTGCCAGCAGCGTAGACCAAGGGTCCTACGAGCAGTACTTC. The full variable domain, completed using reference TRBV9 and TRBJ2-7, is DSGVTQTPKHLITATGQRVTLRCSPRSGDLSVYWYQQSLDQGLQFLIQYYNGEERAKGNILERFSAQQFPDLHSELNLSSLELGDSALYFCASSVDQGSYEQYFGPGTRLTVT.

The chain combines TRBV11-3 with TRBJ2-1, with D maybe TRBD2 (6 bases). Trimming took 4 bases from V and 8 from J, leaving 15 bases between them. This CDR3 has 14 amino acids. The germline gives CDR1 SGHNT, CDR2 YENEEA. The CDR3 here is CASSSYSGVDEQFF. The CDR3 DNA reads TGTGCCAGCAGCTCTTATTCGGGAGTGGATGAGCAGTTCTTC.

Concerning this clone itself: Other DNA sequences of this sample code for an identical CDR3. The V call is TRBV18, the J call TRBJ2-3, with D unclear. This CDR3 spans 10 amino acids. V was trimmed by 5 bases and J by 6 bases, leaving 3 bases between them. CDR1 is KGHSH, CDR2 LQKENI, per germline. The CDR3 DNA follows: TGTGCCAGCTCAAGGGATACGCAGTATTTT. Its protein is CASSRDTQYF.

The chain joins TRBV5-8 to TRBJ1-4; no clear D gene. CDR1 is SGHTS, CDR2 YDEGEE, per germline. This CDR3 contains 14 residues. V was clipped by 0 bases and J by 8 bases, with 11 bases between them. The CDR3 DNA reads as TGTGCCAGCAGCTTGGGAAGGTCGAGAGAAAAACTGTTTTTT. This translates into CASSLGRSREKLFF.

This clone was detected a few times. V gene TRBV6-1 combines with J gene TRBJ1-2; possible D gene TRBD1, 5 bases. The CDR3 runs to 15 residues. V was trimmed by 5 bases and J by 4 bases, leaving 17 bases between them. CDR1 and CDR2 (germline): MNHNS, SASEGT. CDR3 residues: CASSRPEQGSYGYTF. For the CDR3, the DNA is TGTGCCAGCAGTCGTCCAGAGCAGGGTTCCTATGGCTACACCTTC.

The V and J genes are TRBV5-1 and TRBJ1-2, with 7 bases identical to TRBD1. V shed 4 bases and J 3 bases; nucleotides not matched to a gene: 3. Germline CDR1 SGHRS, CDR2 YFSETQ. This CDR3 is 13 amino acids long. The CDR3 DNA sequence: TGCGCCAGCAGCATCGGGACAGACTATGGCTACACCTTC. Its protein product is CASSIGTDYGYTF.

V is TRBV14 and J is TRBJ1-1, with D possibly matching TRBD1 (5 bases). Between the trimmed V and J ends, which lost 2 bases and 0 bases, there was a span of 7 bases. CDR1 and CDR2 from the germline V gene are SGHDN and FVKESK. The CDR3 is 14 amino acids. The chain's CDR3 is CASSQYRLNTEAFF. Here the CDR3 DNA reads TGTGCCAGCAGCCAATACAGGTTGAACACTGAAGCTTTCTTT.

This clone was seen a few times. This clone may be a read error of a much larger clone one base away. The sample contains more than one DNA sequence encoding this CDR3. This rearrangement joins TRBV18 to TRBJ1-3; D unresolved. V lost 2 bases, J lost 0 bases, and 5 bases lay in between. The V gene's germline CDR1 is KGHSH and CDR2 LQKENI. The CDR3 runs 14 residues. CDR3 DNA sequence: TGTGCCAGCTCACCAGGGATCTCTGGAAACACCATATATTTT. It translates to CASSPGISGNTIYF.

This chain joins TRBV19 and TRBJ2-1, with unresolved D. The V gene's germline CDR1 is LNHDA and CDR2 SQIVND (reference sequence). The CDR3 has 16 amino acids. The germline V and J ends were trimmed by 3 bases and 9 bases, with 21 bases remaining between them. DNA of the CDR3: TGTGCCAGTAGTATGGCCCTAATGAGTCGGACGGGTGAGCAGTTCTTC. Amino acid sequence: CASSMALMSRTGEQFF.

The CDR3 bases are TGTGCCAGCAGCGCGTCGCCCAGCGGAGGTTTAACGAATGAAAAACTGTTTTTT. It encodes CASSASPSGGLTNEKLFF. V and J are TRBV9 and TRBJ1-4; no clear D. Germline assignment: CDR1 SGDLS and CDR2 YYNGEE. This CDR3 comprises 18 residues. The V end lost 3 bases, the J end lost 5 bases, and 23 bases lay between the germline ends. The variable domain in full, with the rest retrieved from reference TRBV9 and TRBJ1-4, is DSGVTQTPKHLITATGQRVTLRCSPRSGDLSVYWYQQSLDQGLQFLIQYYNGEERAKGNILERFSAQQFPDLHSELNLSSLELGDSALYFCASSASPSGGLTNEKLFFGSGTQLSVL.